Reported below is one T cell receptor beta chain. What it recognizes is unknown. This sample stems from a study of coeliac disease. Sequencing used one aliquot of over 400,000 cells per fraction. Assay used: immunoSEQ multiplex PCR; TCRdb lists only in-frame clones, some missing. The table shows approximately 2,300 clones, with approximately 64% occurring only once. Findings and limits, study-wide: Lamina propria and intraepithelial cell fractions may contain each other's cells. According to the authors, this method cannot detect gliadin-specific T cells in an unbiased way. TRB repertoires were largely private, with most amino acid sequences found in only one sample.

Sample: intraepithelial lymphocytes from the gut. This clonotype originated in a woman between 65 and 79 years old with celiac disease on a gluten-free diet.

As DNA, the CDR3 is TGTGCCAGCAGCCGCGGGTGGACGCAGTATTTT. Translating gives CASSRGWTQYF. The chain couples TRBV11-2 to TRBJ2-3; tentative D call: TRBD2 (5 bases). This CDR3 contains 11 residues. Trimming removed 5 bases from V and 9 bases from J, with 9 bases in between. Germline V gene sequence: CDR1 SGHAT, CDR2 FQNNGV.